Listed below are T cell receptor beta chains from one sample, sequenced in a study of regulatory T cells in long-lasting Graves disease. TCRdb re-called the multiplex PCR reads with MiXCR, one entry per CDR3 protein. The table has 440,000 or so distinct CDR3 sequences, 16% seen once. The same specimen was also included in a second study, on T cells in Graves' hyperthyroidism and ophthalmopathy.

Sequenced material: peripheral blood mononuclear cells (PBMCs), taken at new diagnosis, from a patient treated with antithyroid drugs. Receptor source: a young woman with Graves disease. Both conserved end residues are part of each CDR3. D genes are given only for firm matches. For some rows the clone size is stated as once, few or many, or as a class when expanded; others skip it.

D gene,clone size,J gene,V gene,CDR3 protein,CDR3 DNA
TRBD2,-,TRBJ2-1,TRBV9,CASSAGGWGTSGRDEQFF,TGTGCCAGCAGCGCGGGGGGGTGGGGGACTAGCGGGAGGGATGAGCAGTTCTTC
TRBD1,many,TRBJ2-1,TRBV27,CASSLGQGLIF,TGTGCCAGCAGTTTAGGACAGGGTCTGATCTTC
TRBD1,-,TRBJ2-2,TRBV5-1,CASSSRQGVTWELFF,TGCGCCAGCAGCTCCCGACAGGGGGTTACTTGGGAGCTGTTTTTT
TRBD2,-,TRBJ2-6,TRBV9,CASSYNGGGSGANVLTF,TGTGCCAGCAGCTACAACGGGGGGGGCTCTGGGGCCAACGTCCTGACTTTC
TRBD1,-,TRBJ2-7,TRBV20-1,CSAGDRGRVMQYF,TGCAGTGCCGGCGACAGGGGGCGTGTAATGCAGTACTTC
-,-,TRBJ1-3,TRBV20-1,CSAIGAWGLSGNTIHF,TGCAGTGCTATAGGAGCGTGGGGGCTCTCTGGAAACACCATACATTTT
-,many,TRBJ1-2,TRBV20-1,CSARDGSGDYGYTF,TGCAGTGCTAGAGATGGGTCAGGTGACTATGGCTACACCTTC
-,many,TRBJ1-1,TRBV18,CASSPRTGNTEAFF,TGTGCCAGCAGTCCTCGTACAGGGAACACTGAAGCTTTCTTT
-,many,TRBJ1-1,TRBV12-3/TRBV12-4,CASSSTAEAFF,TGTGCCAGCAGTAGCACAGCCGAAGCTTTCTTT
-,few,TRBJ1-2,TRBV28,CASRTKIYGYTF,TGTGCCAGCAGAACAAAAATCTATGGCTACACCTTC
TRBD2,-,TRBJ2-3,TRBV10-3,CATREGRIADTQYF,TGTGCCACCAGGGAGGGACGGATCGCAGATACGCAGTATTTT
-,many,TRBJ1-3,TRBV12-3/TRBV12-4,CASSLSDSSGNTIYF,TGTGCCAGCAGTTTATCGGACAGCTCTGGAAACACCATATATTTT
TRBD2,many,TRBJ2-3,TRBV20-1,CSASGLAGHKVDTQYF,TGCAGTGCTAGTGGGCTAGCGGGGCACAAGGTCGATACGCAGTATTTT
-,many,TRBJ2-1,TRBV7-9,CASSTEGEQFF,TGTGCCAGCAGCACCGAGGGTGAGCAGTTCTTC
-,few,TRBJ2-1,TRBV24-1,CATSDFYSGKEQFF,TGTGCCACCAGTGATTTTTATTCAGGGAAGGAACAGTTCTTC
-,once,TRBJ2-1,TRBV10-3,CAISESGTSSYNEQLF,TGTGCCATCAGTGAGTCTGGGACGAGCTCCTACAATGAGCAGCTCTTC
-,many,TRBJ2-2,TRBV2,CASSDSRANTGELFF,TGTGCCAGCAGTGACAGCAGGGCGAACACCGGGGAGCTGTTTTTT
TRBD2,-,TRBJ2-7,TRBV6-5,CASSYSSGGPQYF,TGTGCCAGCAGTTACTCGTCGGGAGGGCCGCAGTACTTC
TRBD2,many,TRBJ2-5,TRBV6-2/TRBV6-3,CASKPTLAGSETQYF,TGTGCCAGCAAGCCTACCCTAGCGGGATCGGAGACCCAGTACTTC
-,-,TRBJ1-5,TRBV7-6,CASSLGDVNQPQHF,TGTGCCAGCAGCTTAGGGGACGTAAATCAGCCCCAGCATTTT
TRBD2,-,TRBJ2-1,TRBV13,CASSISGSYVRFF,TGTGCCAGCAGCATTAGCGGGAGTTATGTTCGGTTCTTC
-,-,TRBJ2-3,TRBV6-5,CASSYNFGTDTQYF,TGTGCCAGCAGTTACAACTTTGGCACAGATACGCAGTATTTT
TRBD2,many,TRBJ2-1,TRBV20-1,CSARLAGGFDEQFF,TGCAGTGCTAGACTAGCGGGAGGTTTCGATGAGCAGTTCTTC
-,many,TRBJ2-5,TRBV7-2,CASSATIEETQYF,TGTGCCAGCAGCGCTACAATAGAGGAGACCCAGTACTTC
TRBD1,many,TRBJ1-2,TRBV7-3,CASSPRTGTGYHATYGYTF,TGTGCCAGCAGCCCCCGGACAGGAACAGGCTACCACGCCACCTATGGCTACACCTTC
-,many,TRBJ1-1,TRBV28,CASSLRVPPEAFF,TGTGCCAGCAGTTTAAGGGTACCCCCTGAAGCTTTCTTT
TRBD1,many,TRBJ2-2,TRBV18,CASSPSGQGTGELFF,TGTGCCAGCTCACCATCGGGACAGGGAACCGGGGAGCTGTTTTTT
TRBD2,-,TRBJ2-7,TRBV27,CASSLYQAGGGEQYF,TGTGCCAGCAGTTTGTACCAAGCGGGAGGGGGTGAGCAGTACTTC
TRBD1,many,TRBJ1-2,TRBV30,CAWSVLGQGAHYGYTF,TGTGCCTGGAGTGTACTCGGACAGGGGGCTCACTATGGCTACACCTTC
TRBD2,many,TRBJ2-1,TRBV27,CASSPPLAGVYSSSYNEQFF,TGTGCCAGCAGTCCCCCTCTAGCGGGCGTTTACTCCAGCTCCTACAATGAGCAGTTCTTC
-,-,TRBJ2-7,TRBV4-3,CASSQDGGLSFVEQYF,TGCGCCAGCAGCCAAGATGGGGGGCTCAGTTTCGTCGAGCAGTACTTC
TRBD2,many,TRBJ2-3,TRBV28,CASSLVASGRTDTQYF,TGTGCCAGCAGTTTAGTGGCTAGCGGGAGGACAGATACGCAGTATTTT
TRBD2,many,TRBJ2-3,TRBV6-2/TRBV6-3,CASSYSAGATLQPSTDTQYF,TGTGCCAGCAGTTACTCGGCGGGAGCTACATTACAACCTAGCACAGATACGCAGTATTTT
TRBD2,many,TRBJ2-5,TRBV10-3,CAISEGLAEETQYF,TGTGCCATCAGTGAGGGTCTAGCGGAAGAGACCCAGTACTTC
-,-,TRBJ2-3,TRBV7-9,CASSTIPTDTQYF,TGTGCCAGCAGCACGATACCCACAGATACGCAGTATTTT
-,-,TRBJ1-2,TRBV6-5,CASSYQGSYGYTF,TGTGCCAGCAGTTATCAGGGTTCATATGGCTACACCTTC
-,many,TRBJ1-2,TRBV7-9,CASGETNYGYTF,TGTGCCAGCGGCGAGACAAACTATGGCTACACCTTC